This T cell receptor beta chain derives from a study of T cells in Graves' hyperthyroidism and ophthalmopathy (dated by TCRdb to about 2019). Background on the whole study: Peripheral blood was sampled at the time of initial diagnosis, prior to any treatment. Thyroid tissue and blood T-cell repertoires from more than five Graves' hyperthyroidism patients were also compared in the study. Prospective prediction of ophthalmopathy was tested in an independent validation cohort of 18 to 20 hyperthyroidism patients and 17 patients who later progressed to ophthalmopathy. After blood sampling, hyperthyroidism patients were treated with methimazole at a starting dose of 30 mg daily, and ophthalmopathy patients were treated with high-dose intravenous methylprednisolone. The paper describes TCR Vbeta CDR3 sequencing of 140 or so peripheral blood samples, made up of 43 ophthalmopathy patients, more than 70 hyperthyroidism patients and roughly 17 progressor patients. To identify distinguishing TCR V-J signatures, a discovery cohort of around 100 patients was used, comprising some 45 with Graves' ophthalmopathy and 57 with stable Graves' hyperthyroidism. For training and testing, the approximately 97 patients in the discovery cohort were randomly divided in a 7:3 ratio. Overall results and qualifications from the work: A model built on a 13 V-J signature distinguished ophthalmopathy from stable hyperthyroidism, reaching roughly 88% sensitivity and 81% to 83% specificity in cross-validation and 80%/75% in testing. Sample size was not statistically predetermined, and investigators were not blinded to group allocation. Most expanded thyroid clonotypes (frequency above 0.001) were also detected in blood, a finding suggesting that blood repertoires may reflect thyroid immune responses. In validation, the model predicted progression to ophthalmopathy a median of about 5.9 months before onset, with 65% to 71% sensitivity and about 72% specificity.

Hyperthyroidism patients were newly diagnosed, with disease duration under 2 months, and aged 18 to 65 years. Exclusion was applied to patients with uncontrolled infections, other autoimmune diseases, pregnancy or lactation. Diagnoses were based on clinical symptoms, serum thyroxine and TRAb, thyroid ultrasound and orbital computed tomography. Blood from progressor patients was drawn when they were first diagnosed with hyperthyroidism, before any ophthalmopathy symptoms appeared. PBMCs were isolated from more than 9 ml of fresh peripheral blood by Ficoll-Paque density gradient centrifugation. Patients classed as progressors first received a Graves' hyperthyroidism diagnosis and then went on to develop ophthalmopathy during follow-up. Trizol reagent was used to extract total RNA, and RNA quality was then checked on an Agilent 2100 Bioanalyzer. The TCR beta CDR3 regions were amplified from RNA transcripts. For the first round of RT-PCR on the TCR CDR3, the HTBI primer set was used together with the Qiagen OneStep RT-PCR kit. Libraries were constructed in a second round of multiplex PCR, after which size selection and purification were performed. Sequencing of the libraries was done on an Illumina HiSeq2000 using paired-end 100 bp reads. Concerning the study's data processing: SOAPnuke was used to process the raw data, with reads discarded if the reads contained adapters or uncalled bases, had a mean Phred below 15, or lacked an exact constant-primer or identifier match. High-quality paired reads were merged using COPE v1.2.5, and each unique nucleotide sequence was defined as a clonotype. Clonotypes were aligned to IMGT TRBV, TRBD and TRBJ reference segments using MiTCR v1.1. Only V-J combinations with frequency above 0.0001, covering 99% to 99.2% of repertoires, were analysed. A TCS score was defined as the ratio of F50 (clonal expansion) to E x V (chaos), with BLOSUM62-based TCRdist applied between CDR3 peptides within each V-J. Welch's t-statistics and random forest reduced fewer than 550 V-J features to some 14, which were used in a naive Bayes classifier (R e1071). Through fastp at Q25 and MiXCR, TCRdb rebuilt clones from the public reads, retaining in-frame beta chains. A single entry per CDR3 protein holds the most common genes and DNA from its merged rows. TCRdb's processing, not the authors' own work, is the source of the V and J calls. In this sample the table shows about 300,000 distinct CDR3 sequences, less than 30% of which occur a single time. More than 25% of the sample is held by the ten biggest clonotypes.

The germline V gene (reference sequence) supplies CDR1 DFQATT and CDR2 SNEGSKA. V and J are trimmed by 1 base and 3 bases, and the gene matches miss 4 bases of the junction. From its cysteine to its phenylalanine, the CDR3 spans 15 amino acids. CDR3 DNA is the only sequence kept; it has 45 bases, read in frame from the first base. This clonotype was recorded many times. Its antigen is unknown. Nothing much larger sits one base from this clone, and base qualities are not available. The sample taken for sequencing was blood. The receptor comes from a man aged 40-55 years with Graves' hyperthyroidism that later progressed to Graves' ophthalmopathy. The rearranged segments are TRBV20-1 and TRBJ2-5, and 11 junctional nucleotides match TRBD2. CDR3 sequence: CSARGVAGGKETQYF. The sequence in DNA is TGCAGTGCTAGAGGGGTAGCGGGAGGGAAAGAGACCCAGTACTTC.